This T cell receptor (beta chain) comes out of a study of spatial heterogeneity in lung cancer. The time point is: sample taken at primary tumor resection. Unsorted samples of tumor, nontumor lung or frozen PBMC had their whole RNA sequenced. Every TCR cDNA molecule bore its own unique molecular identifier. TCRdb reprocessed the 5' RACE reads with MiXCR, giving one entry per CDR3 protein. This table holds 45,000 to 55,000 distinct CDR3 sequences, roughly 5% found once. The sample holds a few counts of this clonotype. The trim removed 3 bases at V and 4 bases at J, leaving 4 bases unmatched. The CDR3 length is 14 residues.

The chain joins TRBV12-3 or TRBV12-4 to TRBJ1-2, with TRBD1 matching over 8 bases. This clonotype was sampled from a male donor with early-stage non-small cell lung cancer. Sequencing used PBMCs, obtained at surgery. Written as DNA, the CDR3 is TGTGCCAGCAGTTTCGGACAGGGAATCTATGGCTACACCTTC. It translates to CASSFGQGIYGYTF.